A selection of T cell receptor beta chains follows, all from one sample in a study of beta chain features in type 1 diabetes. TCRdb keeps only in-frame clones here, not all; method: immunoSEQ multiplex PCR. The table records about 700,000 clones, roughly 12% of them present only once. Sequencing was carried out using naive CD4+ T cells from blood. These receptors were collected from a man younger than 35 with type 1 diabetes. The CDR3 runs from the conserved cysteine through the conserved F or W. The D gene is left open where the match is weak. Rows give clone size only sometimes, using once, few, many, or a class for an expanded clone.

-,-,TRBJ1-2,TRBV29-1,TGCAGCGTTGAAGTTGGTTCAACTCTAGGGGACTATGGCTACACCTTC,CSVEVGSTLGDYGYTF
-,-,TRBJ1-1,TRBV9,TGTGCCAGCAGCGTAGGGAAACGAATGAACACTGAAGCTTTCTTT,CASSVGKRMNTEAFF
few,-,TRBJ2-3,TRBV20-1,TGCAGTGCCACTGTGCAAGATACGCAGTATTTT,CSATVQDTQYF
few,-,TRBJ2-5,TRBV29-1,TGCAGCGTTGCTTGGGGAGAGACCCAGTACTTC,CSVAWGETQYF
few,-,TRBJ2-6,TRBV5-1,TGCGCCAGCAGCCTCAGCGTGTCTGGGGCCAACGTCCTGACTTTC,CASSLSVSGANVLTF
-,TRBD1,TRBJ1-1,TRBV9,TGTGCCAGCAGCGTAGGAGGGACAGGGGCCACTGAAGCTTTCTTT,CASSVGGTGATEAFF
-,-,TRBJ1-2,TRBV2,TGTGCCAGCAGTAGGGTCGGGGACTATGGCTACACCTTC,CASSRVGDYGYTF
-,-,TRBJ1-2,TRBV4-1,TGCGCCAGCAGCTCGACAGGCCTTAACTATGGCTACACCTTC,CASSSTGLNYGYTF
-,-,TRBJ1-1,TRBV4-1,TGCGCCAGCAGCCAACGACAGACGACGAACACTGAAGCTTTCTTT,CASSQRQTTNTEAFF
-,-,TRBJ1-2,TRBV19,TGTGCCAGTAGTTTTACGAGGCACAGCGTCTATGGCTACACCTTC,CASSFTRHSVYGYTF
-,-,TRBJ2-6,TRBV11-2,TGTGCCAGCAGCTTAGATCGGGTTCCCCTAACTCGCTCTGGGGCCAACGTCCTGACTTTC,CASSLDRVPLTRSGANVLTF